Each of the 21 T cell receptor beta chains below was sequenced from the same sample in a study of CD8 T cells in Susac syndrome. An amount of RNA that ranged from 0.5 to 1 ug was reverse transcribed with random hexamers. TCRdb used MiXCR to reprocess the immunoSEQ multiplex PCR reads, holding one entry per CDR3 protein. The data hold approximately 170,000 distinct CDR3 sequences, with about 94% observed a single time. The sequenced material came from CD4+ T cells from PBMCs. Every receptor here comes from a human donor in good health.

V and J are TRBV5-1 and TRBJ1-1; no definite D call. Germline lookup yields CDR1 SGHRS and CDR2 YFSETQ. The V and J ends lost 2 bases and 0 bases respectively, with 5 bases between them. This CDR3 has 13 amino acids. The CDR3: CASSFGLNTEAFF. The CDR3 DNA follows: TGCGCCAGCAGCTTCGGGCTGAACACTGAAGCTTTCTTT.

The CDR3 DNA reads as TGTGCCAGCTCACCACCAACCAGCTACGAGCAGTACTTC. Translation gives CASSPPTSYEQYF. The gene calls are TRBV18 and TRBJ2-7, with D unresolved. This CDR3 is built from 13 residues. Trimming shortened V by 0 bases and J by 3 bases, and 6 bases separated the two germline ends. Germline-derived CDR1 and CDR2 are KGHSH and LQKENI.

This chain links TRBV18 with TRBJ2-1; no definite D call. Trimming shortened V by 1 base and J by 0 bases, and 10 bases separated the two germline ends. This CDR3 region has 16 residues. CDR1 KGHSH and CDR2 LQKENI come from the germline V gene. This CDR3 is CASSPQNSFSYNEQFF. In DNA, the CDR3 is TGTGCCAGCTCACCACAAAACAGTTTCTCCTACAATGAGCAGTTCTTC. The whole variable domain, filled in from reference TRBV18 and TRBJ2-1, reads NAGVMQNPRHLVRRRGQEARLRCSPMKGHSHVYWYRQLPEEGLKFMVYLQKENIIDESGMPKERFSAEFPKEGPSILRIQQVVRGDSAAYFCASSPQNSFSYNEQFFGPGTRLTVL.

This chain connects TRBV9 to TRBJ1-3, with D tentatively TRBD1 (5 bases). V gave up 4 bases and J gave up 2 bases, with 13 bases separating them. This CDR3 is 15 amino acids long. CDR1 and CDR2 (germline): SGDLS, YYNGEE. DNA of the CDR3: TGTGCCAGCAGCCCCCGACAGTCCACTGGAAACACCATATATTTT. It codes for CASSPRQSTGNTIYF.

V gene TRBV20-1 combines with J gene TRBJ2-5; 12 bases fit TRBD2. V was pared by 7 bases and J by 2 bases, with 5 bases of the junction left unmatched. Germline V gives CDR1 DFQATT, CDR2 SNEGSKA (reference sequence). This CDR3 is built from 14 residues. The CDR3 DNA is TGCAGTGTTTGGACTAGCGGGGATCAAGAGACCCAGTACTTC. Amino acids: CSVWTSGDQETQYF.

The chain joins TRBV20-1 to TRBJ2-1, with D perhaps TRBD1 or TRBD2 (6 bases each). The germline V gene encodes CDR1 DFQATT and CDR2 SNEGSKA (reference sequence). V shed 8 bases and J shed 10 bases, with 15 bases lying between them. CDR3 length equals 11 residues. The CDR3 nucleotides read TGCAGTACACAGGGCCGGGGGGAGCAGTTCTTC. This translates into CSTQGRGEQFF.

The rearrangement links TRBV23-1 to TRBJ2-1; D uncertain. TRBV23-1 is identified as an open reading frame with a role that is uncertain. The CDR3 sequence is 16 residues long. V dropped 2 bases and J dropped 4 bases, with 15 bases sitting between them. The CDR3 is CASSQIEAPRYNEQFF. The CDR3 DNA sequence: TGCGCCAGCAGTCAAATTGAGGCCCCGCGATACAATGAGCAGTTCTTC.

CDR3 sequence: CASKAGSKETQYF. In DNA, the CDR3 is TGTGCCAGCAAGGCGGGTTCTAAAGAGACCCAGTACTTC. This chain connects TRBV2 to TRBJ2-5, with D perhaps matching TRBD2 (5 bases). From germline, CDR1 is SNHLY and CDR2 FYNNEI. CDR3 length: 13 amino acids. V lost 7 bases and J lost 3, with 12 bases in between.

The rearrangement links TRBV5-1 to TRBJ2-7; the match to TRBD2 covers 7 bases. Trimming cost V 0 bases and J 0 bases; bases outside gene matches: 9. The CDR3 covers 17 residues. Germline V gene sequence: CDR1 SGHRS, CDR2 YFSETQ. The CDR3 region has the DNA TGCGCCAGCAGCTTGGACATGGGCGCTAGCGGCTCCTACGAGCAGTACTTC. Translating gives CASSLDMGASGSYEQYF.

For the CDR3, the DNA is TGTGCCAGCAGCCCGTCGGGGTTGGGTGAAGCTTTCTTT. Its protein is CASSPSGLGEAFF. V usage is TRBV3-1 and J usage is TRBJ1-1; D ambiguous. Trimming stripped 4 bases from V and 7 bases from J, with 13 bases between. Germline CDR1 and CDR2: LGHDT and YNNKEL (reference sequence). There are 13 residues in the CDR3.

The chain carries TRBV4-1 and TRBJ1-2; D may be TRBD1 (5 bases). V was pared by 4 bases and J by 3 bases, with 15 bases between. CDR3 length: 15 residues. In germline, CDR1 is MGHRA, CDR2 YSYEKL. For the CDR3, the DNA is TGCGCCAGCAGCCGAACGGGACGGCCCGACTATGGCTACACCTTC. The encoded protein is CASSRTGRPDYGYTF.

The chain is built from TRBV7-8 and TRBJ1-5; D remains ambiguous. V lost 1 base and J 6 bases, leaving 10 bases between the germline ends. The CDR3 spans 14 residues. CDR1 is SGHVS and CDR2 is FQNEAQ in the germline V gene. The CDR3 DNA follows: TGTGCCAGCAGCTTAGACGACCCGACTCAGCCCCAGCATTTT. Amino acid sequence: CASSLDDPTQPQHF.

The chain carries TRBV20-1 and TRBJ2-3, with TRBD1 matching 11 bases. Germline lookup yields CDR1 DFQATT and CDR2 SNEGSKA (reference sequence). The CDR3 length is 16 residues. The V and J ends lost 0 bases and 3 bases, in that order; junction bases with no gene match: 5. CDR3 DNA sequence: TGCAGTGCTAGAGATCGGACAGGGGGCCGAACAGATACGCAGTATTTT. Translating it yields CSARDRTGGRTDTQYF.

In DNA, the CDR3 is TGTGCCAGCAGCCAAGGCCCCCGGGGGGGCTATGGCTACACCTTC. Translated, it gives CASSQGPRGGYGYTF. The rearrangement uses TRBV3-1 and TRBJ1-2; TRBD1 might be the D (5 bases). Per the germline V gene, CDR1 is LGHDT and CDR2 is YNNKEL (reference sequence). This CDR3 is built from 15 residues. V lost 1 base and J 4 bases, leaving 13 bases between the germline ends.

CDR3 residues: CASSLMAGPSYNEQFF. CDR3 nucleotide sequence: TGTGCCAGCAGCTTAATGGCAGGCCCTTCCTACAATGAGCAGTTCTTC. The chain joins TRBV7-2 to TRBJ2-1; D not certain. Trimming cost V 2 bases and J 1 base, with 12 bases left between them. This CDR3 spans 16 amino acids. Per germline, CDR1 SGHTA and CDR2 FQGNSA.

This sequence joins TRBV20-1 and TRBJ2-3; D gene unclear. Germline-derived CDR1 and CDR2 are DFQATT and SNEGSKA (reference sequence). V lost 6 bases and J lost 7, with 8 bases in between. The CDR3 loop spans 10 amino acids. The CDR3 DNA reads TGCAGTGCCGCCGGGTATACGCAGTATTTT. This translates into CSAAGYTQYF.

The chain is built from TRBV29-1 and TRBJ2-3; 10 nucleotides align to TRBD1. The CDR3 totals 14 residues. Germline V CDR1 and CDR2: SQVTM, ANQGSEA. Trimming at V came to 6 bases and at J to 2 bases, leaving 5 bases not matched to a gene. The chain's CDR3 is CSVGDRGLTDTQYF. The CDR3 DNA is TGCAGCGTGGGGGACAGGGGACTCACAGATACGCAGTATTTT.

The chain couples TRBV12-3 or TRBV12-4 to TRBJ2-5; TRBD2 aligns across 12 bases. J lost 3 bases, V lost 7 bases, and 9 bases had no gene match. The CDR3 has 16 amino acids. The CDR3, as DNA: TGTGCCAGCAACCCTGGGCCTAGCGGGGGGGAAGAGACCCAGTACTTC. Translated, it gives CASNPGPSGGEETQYF.

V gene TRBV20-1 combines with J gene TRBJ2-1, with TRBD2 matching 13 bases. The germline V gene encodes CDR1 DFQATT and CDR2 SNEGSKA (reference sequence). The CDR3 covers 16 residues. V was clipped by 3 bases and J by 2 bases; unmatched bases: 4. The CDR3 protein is CSASPTSGGAYNEQFF. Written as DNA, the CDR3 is TGCAGTGCTAGTCCTACTAGCGGGGGGGCCTACAATGAGCAGTTCTTC.

The CDR3 loop is CASSEQSWGRELFF. DNA of the CDR3: TGTGCCAGCAGTGAACAGTCCTGGGGGCGCGAGCTGTTTTTT. The chain joins TRBV2 to TRBJ2-2; D is perhaps TRBD1 (6 bases). CDR1 SNHLY and CDR2 FYNNEI come from the germline V gene. Trimming pared 2 bases from V and 11 bases from J, leaving 15 bases between. The CDR3 spans 14 residues.

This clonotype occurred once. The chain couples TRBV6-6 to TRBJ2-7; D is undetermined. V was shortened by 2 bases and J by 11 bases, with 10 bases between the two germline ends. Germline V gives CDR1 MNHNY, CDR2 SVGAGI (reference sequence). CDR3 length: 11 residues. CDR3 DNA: TGTGCCAGCAGTTACGGCGCAGAGAAGTACTTC. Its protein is CASSYGAEKYF.